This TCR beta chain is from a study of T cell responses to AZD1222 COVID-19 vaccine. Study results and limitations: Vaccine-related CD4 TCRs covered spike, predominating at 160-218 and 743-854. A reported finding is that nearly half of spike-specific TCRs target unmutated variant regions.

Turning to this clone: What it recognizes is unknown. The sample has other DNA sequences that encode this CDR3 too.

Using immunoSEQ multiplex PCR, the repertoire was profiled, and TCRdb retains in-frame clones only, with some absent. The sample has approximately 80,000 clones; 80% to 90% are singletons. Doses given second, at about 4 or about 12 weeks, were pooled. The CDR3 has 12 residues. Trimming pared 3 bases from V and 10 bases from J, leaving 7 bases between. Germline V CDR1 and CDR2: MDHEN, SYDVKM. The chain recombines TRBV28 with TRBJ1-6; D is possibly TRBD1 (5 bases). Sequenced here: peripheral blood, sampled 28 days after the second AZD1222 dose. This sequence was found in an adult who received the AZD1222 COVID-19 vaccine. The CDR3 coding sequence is TGTGCCAGCAGTTTGGGGGGATCACCCCTCCACTTT. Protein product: CASSLGGSPLHF.